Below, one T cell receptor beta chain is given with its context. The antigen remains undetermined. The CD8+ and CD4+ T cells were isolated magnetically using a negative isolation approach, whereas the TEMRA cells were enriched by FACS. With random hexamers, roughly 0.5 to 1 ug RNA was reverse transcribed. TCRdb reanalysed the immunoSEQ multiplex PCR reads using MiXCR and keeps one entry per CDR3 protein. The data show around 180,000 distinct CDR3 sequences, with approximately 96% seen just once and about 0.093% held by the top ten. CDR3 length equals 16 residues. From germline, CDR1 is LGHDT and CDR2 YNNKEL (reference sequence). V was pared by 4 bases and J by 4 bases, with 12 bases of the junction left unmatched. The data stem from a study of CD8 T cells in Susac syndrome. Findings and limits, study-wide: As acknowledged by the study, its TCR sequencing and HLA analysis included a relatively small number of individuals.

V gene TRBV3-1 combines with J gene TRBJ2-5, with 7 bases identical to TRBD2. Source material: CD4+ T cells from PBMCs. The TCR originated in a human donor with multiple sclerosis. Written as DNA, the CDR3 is TGTGCCAGCAGCCCCGAAGCTGGGGAGGGTATAGAGACCCAGTACTTC. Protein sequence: CASSPEAGEGIETQYF.